Following are 14 T cell receptor beta chains from one sample sequenced in a study of T cell responses to AZD1222 COVID-19 vaccine. TCRdb's table, derived via immunoSEQ multiplex PCR, lists solely in-frame clones and lacks some. The sample contains about 130,000 clones, roughly 93% of which appear only once. Specimen: peripheral blood, collected 28 days after the second AZD1222 dose. These receptor sequences come from an adult who received the AZD1222 COVID-19 vaccine.

The chain couples TRBV7-3 to TRBJ1-1; 7 bases are shared with TRBD1. This CDR3 spans 14 amino acids. In germline, CDR1 is SGHTA, CDR2 FQGTGA. V gave up 5 bases and J gave up 3 bases; unmatched junction bases: 6. The CDR3: CASSLPDRHTEAFF. Written as DNA, the CDR3 is TGTGCCAGCAGCCTACCGGACAGGCACACTGAAGCTTTCTTT. The full variable domain, rest sourced from reference TRBV7-3 and TRBJ1-1, is GAGVSQTPSNKVTEKGKYVELRCDPISGHTALYWYRQSLGQGPEFLIYFQGTGAADDSGLPNDRFFAVRPEGSVSTLKIQRTERGDSAVYLCASSLPDRHTEAFFGQGTRLTVV.

This clone was seen a single time. The rearrangement links TRBV30 to TRBJ1-2, with unresolved D. This CDR3 has 14 residues. V shed 3 bases and J shed 9 bases, with 20 bases lying between them. Per the germline V gene, CDR1 is GTSNPN and CDR2 is SVGIG (reference sequence). CDR3 in amino acids: CAWRESGLRWSYTF. For the CDR3, the DNA is TGTGCCTGGAGAGAGAGCGGACTGAGATGGAGCTACACCTTC.

The chain combines TRBV28 with TRBJ1-5; no reliable D call. This CDR3 region has 12 residues. V dropped 2 bases and J dropped 12 bases, with 11 bases sitting between them. Germline assignment: CDR1 MDHEN and CDR2 SYDVKM. The CDR3 here is CASSLPAKLQHF. The CDR3 nucleotides are TGTGCCAGCAGTTTACCAGCGAAACTCCAGCATTTT.

This chain connects TRBV6-5 to TRBJ2-7; tentative D call: TRBD2 (5 bases). The CDR3 is made up of 12 amino acids. V lost 11 bases, J lost 0 bases, and 11 bases lay in between. Germline V gives CDR1 MNHEY, CDR2 SVGAGI. The CDR3: CAAGDYSYEQYF. The CDR3 nucleotides are TGTGCCGCGGGTGATTACTCCTACGAGCAGTACTTC.

The CDR3 DNA is TGTGCCAGCACGCTCGGCCCGAGCTCCTACAATGAGCAGTTCTTC. This encodes CASTLGPSSYNEQFF. The chain joins TRBV6-6 to TRBJ2-1; D uncertain. Trimming took 7 bases from V and 0 from J, leaving 13 bases between them. This CDR3 has 15 residues. Germline CDR1 and CDR2: MNHNY and SVGAGI (reference sequence).

In the case of this clone: A read error may account for a junction end that differs from germline. V is TRBV10-3 and J is TRBJ2-1; 8 bases are shared with TRBD2. The CDR3 sequence is 16 residues long. Germline CDR1 and CDR2: ENHRY and SYGVKD. The CDR3 sequence: CAISEGPSGSFNEQFF. The CDR3 nucleotides read TGTGCCATCAGTGAGGGGCCTAGCGGGTCCTTCAATGAGCAGTTCTTC.

This sequence joins TRBV24-1 and TRBJ2-5; possibly TRBD1 or TRBD2 for D (5 bases each). V was clipped by 0 bases and J by 3 bases, with 10 bases between them. Per the germline V gene, CDR1 is KGHDR and CDR2 is SFDVKD. CDR3 length equals 15 residues. CDR3 nucleotide sequence: TGTGCCACCAGTGATTTGTATGAGGGGAAAGAGACCCAGTACTTC. It specifies CATSDLYEGKETQYF.

The chain employs TRBV18 and TRBJ1-1; no clear D gene. There are 12 residues in the CDR3. V lost 3 bases and J lost 1, with 3 bases in between. Looked up from germline, CDR1 is KGHSH and CDR2 is LQKENI. The CDR3 nucleotides read TGTGCCAGCTCACCGGCGAACACTGAAGCTTTCTTT. Translating it yields CASSPANTEAFF. The entire variable domain, with the rest obtained from reference TRBV18 and TRBJ1-1, is as follows: NAGVMQNPRHLVRRRGQEARLRCSPMKGHSHVYWYRQLPEEGLKFMVYLQKENIIDESGMPKERFSAEFPKEGPSILRIQQVVRGDSAAYFCASSPANTEAFFGQGTRLTVV.

This clone was seen just once. The chain uses TRBV9 and TRBJ2-7; D is unresolved. CDR1 and CDR2 (germline): SGDLS, YYNGEE. Trimming cost V 0 bases and J 2 bases, with 12 bases left between them. The CDR3 is 15 residues long. The CDR3: CASSVATAATYEQYF. The CDR3 nucleotides read TGTGCCAGCAGCGTAGCTACGGCAGCAACCTACGAGCAGTACTTC.

The genes are TRBV27 and TRBJ2-3; the match to TRBD1 covers 9 bases. CDR3 length: 17 residues. From germline, CDR1 is MNHEY and CDR2 SMNVEV (reference sequence). J was trimmed by 2 bases and V by 6 bases; bases with no gene match: 12. CDR3 loop: CASSKQGALGHTDTQYF. The CDR3 DNA sequence: TGTGCCAGCAGCAAACAGGGGGCGCTTGGGCACACAGATACGCAGTATTTT.

This rearrangement joins TRBV24-1 to TRBJ2-1; D is unresolved. V was pared by 3 bases and J by 0 bases, with 11 bases between. The CDR3 is 16 residues long. Germline lookup yields CDR1 KGHDR and CDR2 SFDVKD. CDR3 sequence reads: CATSDPVLSSYNEQFF. The CDR3 DNA sequence: TGTGCCACCAGTGATCCTGTCCTTAGCTCCTACAATGAGCAGTTCTTC.

This clone showed up just once. The chain is built from TRBV5-1 and TRBJ1-5; 8 bases agree with TRBD1. Trimming cost V 4 bases and J 14 bases; bases outside gene matches: 14. The germline gives CDR1 SGHRS, CDR2 YFSETQ. This CDR3 is 14 amino acids long. CDR3 DNA: TGCGCCAGCAGCCTCGGGACAGGCTTTGACCCCAAGCATTTT. This sequence encodes CASSLGTGFDPKHF. Full variable domain (missing parts from reference TRBV5-1 and TRBJ1-5): KAGVTQTPRYLIKTRGQQVTLSCSPISGHRSVSWYQQTPGQGLQFLFEYFSETQRNKGNFPGRFSGRQFSNSRSEMNVSTLELGDSALYLCASSLGTGFDPKHFGDGTRLSIL.

Only a few counts were recorded for this clone. The chain combines TRBV30 with TRBJ1-6; TRBD1 matches at 9 bases. V lost 4 bases, J lost 9 bases, and 4 bases stayed unmatched. CDR3 length: 13 amino acids. Germline V gene lookup returns CDR1 GTSNPN and CDR2 SVGIG (reference sequence). The CDR3 DNA is TGTGCCTGGATGAGGGACAGGGTTTCACCCCTCCACTTT. Residues: CAWMRDRVSPLHF.

The gene calls are TRBV28 and TRBJ1-4; D is undetermined. This CDR3 is 13 amino acids long. Germline CDR1 and CDR2: MDHEN and SYDVKM. V was trimmed by 6 bases and J by 6 bases, leaving 11 bases between them. The CDR3 sequence: CASRFRLYEKLFF. DNA of the CDR3: TGTGCCAGCAGATTCCGACTGTATGAAAAACTGTTTTTT.